These 12 T cell receptor beta chains were sequenced from one sample in a study of shared clonotypes between healthy human individuals. The data were produced by immunoSEQ multiplex PCR, yet TCRdb's version contains in-frame clones alone and is incomplete. The sample has around 300,000 clones; around nine tenths are singletons. Sequencing was performed on memory CD8+ T cells sorted from blood. The subset is: CD45RO+ cells pooled with CCR7-negative TemRA cells. These receptors all come from a man younger than 30 in good health.

The chain combines TRBV6-1 with TRBJ2-7; maybe TRBD2 (6 bases). Trimming pared 1 base from V and 1 base from J, leaving 17 bases between. Germline lookup yields CDR1 MNHNS and CDR2 SASEGT. CDR3 length: 17 residues. The CDR3 nucleotides are TGTGCCAGCAGTGAAGGGGCCTCGGTAGCGGCATCCTACGAGCAGTACTTC. Translating it yields CASSEGASVAASYEQYF.

The J gene is TRBJ2-7, the V gene TRBV19; tentatively, D is TRBD2 (6 bases). Per germline, CDR1 LNHDA and CDR2 SQIVND (reference sequence). The V end was cut by 5 bases, the J end by 7 bases, with 15 bases between. The CDR3 is made up of 13 amino acids. The CDR3 DNA follows: TGTGCCAGTAGTCCCGGGAGTTCGAGGGAGCAGTACTTC. Translated, it gives CASSPGSSREQYF.

J is TRBJ1-6 and V is TRBV28; D call uncertain. Between the trimmed V and J ends, which lost 3 bases and 9 bases, there was a span of 3 bases. Per the germline V gene, CDR1 is MDHEN and CDR2 is SYDVKM. The CDR3 covers 11 residues. CDR3 amino acids: CASSFGSPLHF. The CDR3 DNA reads TGTGCCAGCAGTTTCGGTTCACCCCTCCACTTT.

V usage is TRBV5-1 and J usage is TRBJ1-1, with 9 bases lining up with TRBD1. CDR3 length: 17 amino acids. From germline, CDR1 is SGHRS and CDR2 YFSETQ. Trimming cost V 1 base and J 1 base; bases outside gene matches: 8. CDR3 amino acids: CASSLYGQGLGNTEAFF. For the CDR3, the DNA is TGCGCCAGCAGCTTGTACGGACAGGGGTTGGGGAACACTGAAGCTTTCTTT.

This chain joins TRBV7-2 and TRBJ2-3, with a possible D match to TRBD2 (5 bases). Germline loops: CDR1 SGHTA, CDR2 FQGNSA. This CDR3 has 13 residues. V dropped 6 bases and J dropped 4 bases, with 11 bases sitting between them. DNA for the CDR3: TGTGCCAGCAGAGGTCTCGGGGCAGATACGCAGTATTTT. It yields the protein CASRGLGADTQYF.

The chain is built from TRBV19 and TRBJ2-2; TRBD1 agrees at 7 bases. Unmatched junction bases numbered 9, after V lost 3 bases and J lost 5 bases. CDR1 and CDR2 (germline): LNHDA, SQIVND (reference sequence). This CDR3 contains 16 residues. The chain's CDR3 is CASSMGRGLWTGELFF. In DNA, the CDR3 is TGTGCCAGTAGTATGGGAAGGGGGCTGTGGACCGGGGAGCTGTTTTTT. The full variable domain, in which reference TRBV19 and TRBJ2-2 provide the parts outside the CDR3, is DGGITQSPKYLFRKEGQNVTLSCEQNLNHDAMYWYRQDPGQGLRLIYYSQIVNDFQKGDIAEGYSVSREKKESFPLTVTSAQKNPTAFYLCASSMGRGLWTGELFFGEGSRLTVL.

To note about this clone: This sample includes further DNA sequences coding for the same CDR3. V usage is TRBV7-8 and J usage is TRBJ1-1; the D is unclear. Between the trimmed V and J ends, which lost 4 bases and 0 bases, there was a span of 6 bases. The germline V gene encodes CDR1 SGHVS and CDR2 FQNEAQ. The CDR3 contains 13 residues. The CDR3 DNA sequence: TGTGCCAGCAGCTCCGACATGAACACTGAAGCTTTCTTT. It translates to CASSSDMNTEAFF.

There are a few counts of this clone. The J gene is TRBJ1-1, the V gene TRBV28; TRBD1 might be the D (6 bases). The CDR3 runs 13 residues. Germline V gene sequence: CDR1 MDHEN, CDR2 SYDVKM. Trimming removed 6 bases at V and 1 base at J, with 9 bases between. The CDR3 nucleotides read TGTGCCAGCAGGCACAGGGCGAACACTGAAGCTTTCTTT. Protein: CASRHRANTEAFF.

This clone was observed a single time. The CDR3 reads CASSVRDGNYNSPLHF. As DNA, the CDR3 is TGTGCCAGCAGCGTAAGGGACGGAAACTATAATTCACCCCTCCACTTT. V is TRBV7-2 and J is TRBJ1-6, with a weak D call TRBD1 (5 bases). This CDR3 has 16 amino acids. Germline lookup yields CDR1 SGHTA and CDR2 FQGNSA. V lost 5 bases and J 3 bases, leaving 14 bases between the germline ends.

The chain recombines TRBV2 with TRBJ2-5; D ambiguous. Per germline, CDR1 SNHLY and CDR2 FYNNEI. The CDR3 extends over 13 amino acids. V was pared by 7 bases and J by 5 bases, with 14 bases between. CDR3 in DNA: TGTGCCAGCAAGGCCGCGACGGTTGAGACCCAGTACTTC. Amino acids: CASKAATVETQYF.

The chain recombines TRBV7-5 with TRBJ2-7. TRBV7-5 is a known pseudogene. This CDR3 is built from 15 residues. The CDR3 DNA sequence: TGTGCCAGAAGCTTATTATATCAGGACCCCTACGAGCAGTACTTC. Encoded protein: CARSLLYQDPYEQYF.

The V call is TRBV27, the J call TRBJ2-7; maybe TRBD1 (5 bases). Trimming left V 0 bases short and J 4 bases short, with 13 bases between. Looked up from germline, CDR1 is MNHEY and CDR2 is SMNVEV (reference sequence). This CDR3 has 15 amino acids. Written as DNA, the CDR3 is TGTGCCAGCAGTTTATCAGACAGTACTCTGTACGAGCAGTACTTC. Translation gives CASSLSDSTLYEQYF.